One sample yielded the 27 T cell receptor beta chains listed below, sequenced in a study of monozygotic twins with cystic fibrosis (dated by TCRdb to about 2021). Library method: the immunoSEQ multiplex PCR assay. TCRdb limited this immuneACCESS table to in-frame rearrangements with V and J called. A share of clones is missing; checked studies link under half to unresolved V genes, and the rest is unexplained. In all, the sample holds about 35,000 clones, and 66% of those were seen once. Around 0.73% of the sample is in the top ten clones. The material sequenced was blood. The receptors derive from a girl aged 10 to 17 with cystic fibrosis.

The table lists this clone with a count of one. The V and J genes are TRBV2 and TRBJ1-5; D is uncertain. Looked up from germline, CDR1 is SNHLY and CDR2 is FYNNEI. The ends were cut back, 4 bases at V and 3 bases at J, with 7 bases in the middle. This CDR3 comprises 13 residues. Here the CDR3 reads CASSVGVNQPQHF. CDR3 nucleotides: TGTGCCAGCAGTGTAGGTGTCAATCAGCCCCAGCATTTT.

The chain joins TRBV7-2 to TRBJ1-4; 8 nucleotides match TRBD1. The CDR3 covers 15 residues. Trimming removed 6 bases from V and 7 bases from J; junction bases left unmatched: 10. Germline V gene lookup returns CDR1 SGHTA and CDR2 FQGNSA. CDR3 region: CASSSQGARREKLFF. The CDR3 region has the DNA TGTGCCAGCAGTAGTCAGGGGGCGCGGCGTGAAAAACTGTTTTTT. The full variable domain, in which reference TRBV7-2 and TRBJ1-4 provide the parts outside the CDR3, is GAGVSQSPSNKVTEKGKDVELRCDPISGHTALYWYRQSLGQGLEFLIYFQGNSAPDKSGLPSDRFSAERTGGSVSTLTIQRTQQEDSAVYLCASSSQGARREKLFFGSGTQLSVL.

The rearrangement links TRBV28 to TRBJ2-3; 7 bases line up with TRBD2. Trimming removed 6 bases from V and 2 bases from J; junction bases left unmatched: 5. Germline lookup yields CDR1 MDHEN and CDR2 SYDVKM. The CDR3 is made up of 14 amino acids. The CDR3 spells CASSPGGYTDTQYF. The DNA of the CDR3 is TGTGCCAGCAGCCCCGGGGGGTACACAGATACGCAGTATTTT.

The chain links TRBV7-8 to TRBJ2-5; the D is unclear. Deletions cut 5 bases from V and 5 bases from J, with 18 bases between. The CDR3 runs 15 residues. Germline V gene data show CDR1 as SGHVS and CDR2 as FQNEAQ. CDR3 DNA: TGTGCCAGCAGCCCGGCCCGTACGTCCCCGGAGACCCAGTACTTC. Its translation is CASSPARTSPETQYF. The full variable domain, completed using reference TRBV7-8 and TRBJ2-5, is GAGVSQSPRYKVAKRGQDVALRCDPISGHVSLFWYQQALGQGPEFLTYFQNEAQLDKSGLPSDRFFAERPEGSVSTLKIQRTQQEDSAVYLCASSPARTSPETQYFGPGTRLLVL.

The J gene is TRBJ2-2, the V gene TRBV6-6; D tentatively reads TRBD1 or TRBD2 (6 bases each). Germline CDR1 reads MNHNY; CDR2 reads SVGAGI (reference sequence). This CDR3 spans 14 amino acids. V was pared by 6 bases and J by 6 bases, with 14 bases between. This CDR3 is CASRTFGGAGELFF. The CDR3 bases are TGTGCCAGCAGAACCTTCGGGGGCGCCGGGGAGCTGTTTTTT.

This clone was seen only a few times. The J gene is TRBJ1-2, the V gene TRBV19; 8 bases agree with TRBD1. The germline CDR1 and CDR2 sequences are LNHDA and SQIVND (reference sequence). V trimming: 5 bases; J trimming: 5 bases; junction bases outside the gene matches: 13. The CDR3 has 16 residues. Here the CDR3 reads CASSAPDRVSPYGYTF. CDR3 coding DNA: TGTGCCAGTAGTGCCCCGGACAGGGTCTCTCCGTATGGCTACACCTTC.

The rearrangement links TRBV7-8 to TRBJ2-7, with D maybe TRBD1 (6 bases). The germline V and J ends were trimmed by 1 base and 6 bases, with 10 bases remaining between them. CDR3 length: 13 residues. CDR1 is SGHVS, CDR2 FQNEAQ, per germline. The CDR3 loop reads CASSLGGRGEQYF. Written as DNA, the CDR3 is TGTGCCAGCAGCTTAGGGGGCAGGGGCGAGCAGTACTTC.

The rearrangement uses TRBV7-3 and TRBJ2-5; no clear D gene. The CDR3 has 13 residues. Trimming shortened V by 2 bases and J by 1 base, and 5 bases separated the two germline ends. Per the germline V gene, CDR1 is SGHTA and CDR2 is FQGTGA. CDR3: CASSLESQETQYF. In nucleotides, the CDR3 is TGTGCCAGCAGCTTAGAGTCCCAAGAGACCCAGTACTTC.

The chain joins TRBV9 to TRBJ1-2; D is unresolved. This CDR3 has 14 amino acids. From germline, CDR1 is SGDLS and CDR2 YYNGEE. The V end lost 0 bases, the J end lost 2 bases, and 8 bases lay between the germline ends. The CDR3 nucleotides are TGTGCCAGCAGCGTAGACGGGGAAAACTATGGCTACACCTTC. It encodes CASSVDGENYGYTF.

The CDR3 DNA reads TGTGCCATCAGTGAGTCGGTTCTGCGGGAGGGCGGGGATACGCAGTATTTT. It codes for CAISESVLREGGDTQYF. This sequence joins TRBV10-3 and TRBJ2-3; 9 nucleotides align to TRBD2. Germline lookup yields CDR1 ENHRY and CDR2 SYGVKD. The CDR3 has 17 residues. With V trimmed by 0 bases and J by 6 bases, 10 bases remained unmatched.

The V and J genes are TRBV28 and TRBJ1-2; D is undetermined. This CDR3 contains 14 residues. Trimming stripped 1 base from V and 7 bases from J, with 13 bases between. CDR1 and CDR2 from the germline V gene are MDHEN and SYDVKM. CDR3 in DNA: TGTGCCAGCAGTTTATACCAGTCGGTGGGTGGCTACACCTTC. Its protein product is CASSLYQSVGGYTF.

The chain recombines TRBV27 with TRBJ2-5; TRBD1 might be the D (6 bases). CDR3 length equals 14 residues. Germline V lookup: CDR1 MNHEY, CDR2 SMNVEV (reference sequence). V was pared by 6 bases and J by 5 bases, with 16 bases between. The CDR3 coding sequence is TGTGCCAGCAGCTTTAGCAGGGGCTCGGAGACCCAGTACTTC. This codes for CASSFSRGSETQYF.

V usage is TRBV6-6 and J usage is TRBJ2-3, with no clear D. The CDR3 has 11 amino acids. V gave up 6 bases and J gave up 6 bases, with 7 bases separating them. Germline lookup yields CDR1 MNHNY and CDR2 SVGAGI (reference sequence). The CDR3 DNA follows: TGTGCCAGCAGCAGTTGGGATACGCAGTATTTT. Its protein product is CASSSWDTQYF.

The rearrangement uses TRBV14 and TRBJ2-7, with 11 bases that match TRBD2. In germline, CDR1 is SGHDN, CDR2 FVKESK. The V and J ends lost 4 bases and 1 base, in that order; junction bases with no gene match: 12. The CDR3 sequence is 18 residues long. This CDR3 reads CASSRQGYGTSGSYEQYV. The CDR3 DNA reads as TGTGCCAGCAGCCGACAGGGGTATGGGACTAGCGGATCCTACGAGCAGTACGTC.

The rearrangement joins TRBV7-8 to TRBJ2-5; a weak D match, TRBD2 (6 bases). The germline gives CDR1 SGHVS, CDR2 FQNEAQ. CDR3 length: 14 amino acids. Trimming cost V 3 bases and J 1 base, with 9 bases left between them. This CDR3 is CASSLWRGQETQYF. The CDR3 DNA follows: TGTGCCAGCAGCTTGTGGAGGGGCCAAGAGACCCAGTACTTC. Supplemented by reference TRBV7-8 and TRBJ2-5, the full variable domain reads GAGVSQSPRYKVAKRGQDVALRCDPISGHVSLFWYQQALGQGPEFLTYFQNEAQLDKSGLPSDRFFAERPEGSVSTLKIQRTQQEDSAVYLCASSLWRGQETQYFGPGTRLLVL.

The V and J genes are TRBV7-2 and TRBJ2-5; TRBD2 agrees at 11 bases. V gave up 6 bases and J gave up 5 bases; unmatched junction bases: 8. Germline V gene sequence: CDR1 SGHTA, CDR2 FQGNSA. This CDR3 region has 15 residues. The CDR3 is CASRVTSGIRETQYF. CDR3 nucleotides: TGTGCCAGCAGGGTGACTAGCGGGATTAGGGAGACCCAGTACTTC.

The CDR3 region has the DNA TGTGCCAGCAGAGGGTGGAGGGGGGTCGACACTGAAGCTTTCTTT. Translation: CASRGWRGVDTEAFF. This rearrangement joins TRBV7-9 to TRBJ1-1; weak D call: TRBD1 (6 bases). The V end lost 6 bases, the J end lost 3 bases, and 17 bases lay between the germline ends. The CDR3 has 15 residues. Per the germline V gene, CDR1 is SEHNR and CDR2 is FQNEAQ (reference sequence).

This clone has a handful of counts. The V and J genes are TRBV27 and TRBJ2-7; 12 bases match TRBD2. Trimming cost V 4 bases and J 7 bases; bases outside gene matches: 8. The CDR3 consists of 15 residues. Germline V lookup: CDR1 MNHEY, CDR2 SMNVEV (reference sequence). CDR3 sequence (DNA): TGTGCCAGCAGTTCGACTAGCGGGAGTGCTAGAGAGCAGTACGTC. This sequence encodes CASSSTSGSAREQYV.

V and J are TRBV28 and TRBJ1-2; tentative D call: TRBD1 (5 bases). V was shortened by 4 bases and J by 8 bases, with 11 bases between the two germline ends. CDR1 and CDR2 from the germline V gene are MDHEN and SYDVKM. The CDR3 sequence is 12 residues long. This CDR3 is CASSSVGDGYTF. The CDR3 coding sequence is TGTGCCAGCAGTTCAGTGGGGGACGGCTACACCTTC.

This CDR3 reads CASRSGTSGSWGPGELFF. Here the CDR3 DNA reads TGTGCCAGCAGATCCGGGACTAGCGGGAGTTGGGGTCCCGGGGAGCTGTTTTTT. The chain couples TRBV5-4 to TRBJ2-2; 14 nucleotides agree with TRBD2. Germline lookup yields CDR1 SGHNT and CDR2 YYREEE (reference sequence). With 5 bases clipped from V and 6 bases from J, the junction kept 12 bases outside the gene matches. The CDR3 totals 18 residues.

The chain uses TRBV9 and TRBJ1-1; 8 bases agree with TRBD1. J gave up 4 bases and V 5 bases, and 4 bases lay outside the gene matches. Germline V gene data show CDR1 as SGDLS and CDR2 as YYNGEE. This CDR3 has 13 amino acids. This CDR3 reads CASSTGGSTEAFF. CDR3 sequence (DNA): TGTGCCAGCAGTACAGGGGGGTCCACTGAAGCTTTCTTT.

This chain uses TRBV5-4 with TRBJ1-3, with a possible D match to TRBD1 (6 bases). The V and J ends lost 5 bases and 0 bases respectively, with 12 bases between them. The CDR3 totals 15 residues. Germline V lookup: CDR1 SGHNT, CDR2 YYREEE (reference sequence). CDR3 sequence (DNA): TGTGCCAGCAGTAAGGGGGTCTCCTCTGGAAACACCATATATTTT. It yields the protein CASSKGVSSGNTIYF. The variable domain in full, completed from reference TRBV5-4 and TRBJ1-3, reads ETGVTQSPTHLIKTRGQQVTLRCSSQSGHNTVSWYQQALGQGPQFIFQYYREEENGRGNFPPRFSGLQFPNYSSELNVNALELDDSALYLCASSKGVSSGNTIYFGEGSWLTVV.

J is TRBJ2-7 and V is TRBV28; TRBD1 matches at 10 bases. With 2 bases clipped from V and 3 bases from J, the junction kept 4 bases outside the gene matches. Germline V gene lookup returns CDR1 MDHEN and CDR2 SYDVKM. The CDR3 spans 15 residues. The CDR3 DNA reads TGTGCCAGCAGTTTAGTTGGGGACAGGGGCTACGAGCAGTACTTC. Residues: CASSLVGDRGYEQYF. Full variable domain (remainder filled in from reference TRBV28 and TRBJ2-7): DVKVTQSSRYLVKRTGEKVFLECVQDMDHENMFWYRQDPGLGLRLIYFSYDVKMKEKGDIPEGYSVSREKKERFSLILESASTNQTSMYLCASSLVGDRGYEQYFGPGTRLTVT.

A single count supports this clone. The chain carries TRBV30 and TRBJ1-2; perhaps TRBD1 as D (5 bases). CDR1 and CDR2 (germline): GTSNPN, SVGIG (reference sequence). This CDR3 spans 15 amino acids. V shed 0 bases and J shed 3 bases, with 14 bases lying between them. CDR3 amino acids: CAWSVRGAGYYGYTF. The CDR3 DNA sequence: TGTGCCTGGAGTGTACGGGGTGCAGGGTACTATGGCTACACCTTC.

The table lists this clone with a count of one. The chain employs TRBV10-3 and TRBJ2-2, with 7 nucleotides matching TRBD2. The CDR3 sequence is 14 residues long. Trimming took 8 bases from V and 3 from J; bases not matched to a gene: 6. The V gene's germline CDR1 is ENHRY and CDR2 SYGVKD. This chain's CDR3 is CAIGEGGDTGELFF. The CDR3 DNA is TGTGCCATCGGGGAGGGAGGAGACACCGGGGAGCTGTTTTTT.

This chain connects TRBV2 to TRBJ2-3; D call uncertain. Germline assignment: CDR1 SNHLY and CDR2 FYNNEI. Trimming left V 6 bases short and J 5 bases short, with 9 bases between. The CDR3 extends over 12 amino acids. The CDR3 DNA is TGTGCCAGCAGCTCCACGGGAGATACGCAGTATTTT. It codes for CASSSTGDTQYF. Drawing the rest from reference TRBV2 and TRBJ2-3, the complete variable domain is EPEVTQTPSHQVTQMGQEVILRCVPISNHLYFYWYRQILGQKVEFLVSFYNNEISEKSEIFDDQFSVERPDGSNFTLKIRSTKLEDSAMYFCASSSTGDTQYFGPGTRLTVL.

The CDR3 DNA follows: TGCGCCAGCAGCTTGGGGGGGAACAATCAGCCCCAGCATTTT. Its protein product is CASSLGGNNQPQHF. This chain connects TRBV5-1 to TRBJ1-5, with D possibly TRBD1 on 5 matching bases. Trimming took off 0 bases at V and 3 bases at J, with 7 bases between the two ends. Per the germline V gene, CDR1 is SGHRS and CDR2 is YFSETQ. The CDR3 is made up of 14 amino acids.